Listed here is a single T cell receptor (beta chain). This specimen comes from a study of cytomegalovirus exposure and HLA in healthy donors. Looked up from germline, CDR1 is SGHDN and CDR2 is FVKESK. V was cut by 0 bases and J by 4 bases, with 15 bases left in between. This CDR3 is 16 amino acids long. Use of 60 Vbeta and 13 Jbeta primers characterized the PCR. Profiled with immunoSEQ multiplex PCR; TCRdb holds only in-frame clones, not every one. The data hold roughly 240,000 clones, with roughly 73% observed a single time. The chain couples TRBV14 to TRBJ1-1, with D perhaps matching TRBD1 (6 bases). The sequenced sample was PBMCs. The TCR was taken from a boy between 10 and 17 years old in good health and CMV-seronegative. The CDR3 DNA reads as TGTGCCAGCAGCCAAGAGAGGGGGACCATTTTCACTGAAGCTTTCTTT. Its protein product is CASSQERGTIFTEAFF.